This T cell receptor (beta chain) was profiled in a study of precursors of human CD4 cytotoxic T cells (dated by TCRdb to the late 2010s). Regarding the study in general: In total, some 15 donors contributed CD4+ memory subsets to the bulk TCR-seq analysis. TCR-seq analysis of roughly 15 donors yielded TCRalpha and TCRbeta chain sequences (table S7). General findings and caveats noted by the study authors: The authors noted that a human observational design cannot definitively establish the direction of differentiation between precursor and effector cells. Expanded effector clonotypes made up a larger fraction of IL-7Rhigh TEMRA clonotypes than of TEM or TCM clonotypes. Compared with the TCM and TEM subsets, the IL-7Rhigh and IL-7R- TEMRA subsets had more restricted TCR repertoires, marked by lower diversity and more expanded clonotypes. Only about 95% of the 14 donors were included in some of the bulk TCR-seq comparisons, which suggests that not every subset was available for every donor.

To test whether a precursor-effector relationship exists among CD4 cytotoxic T cells, bulk UMI-based TCR sequencing was run on four sorted CD4+ memory subsets: TCM, TEM, IL-7Rhigh TEMRA, and IL-7R- TEMRA. Cells were obtained from peripheral blood mononuclear cells isolated from human blood. This clonotype turned up a few times. This receptor's antigen is unknown. No quality values exist for individual bases; no much larger clone is one base distant. These reads were obtained on an Illumina MiSeq. Regarding the original processing steps: Repertoire diversity was measured with the Shannon-Wiener index computed in VDJtools. A TCRbeta clonotype was considered expanded if its clonotype frequency was 3 or more. TCRdb trimmed public reads at Q25 via fastp, called clones via MiXCR and kept in-frame beta chains. Here each entry gathers all rows of one CDR3 protein and keeps the most common genes and DNA. These V and J calls are TCRdb output, not the study's own analysis. Within this sample are several hundred distinct CDR3 sequences, with about 21% of them counted one time only. Together, the top ten hold 8.5% to 9.5% of the sample.

The V end gives up 6 bases and the J end 3 bases, leaving 8 bases in the junction not matched to a gene. Spanning cysteine to phenylalanine, the CDR3 consists of 14 amino acids. CDR3 DNA only is kept here, 42 bases in frame from base 1. Via the germline V gene (reference sequence), CDR1 is DFQATT and CDR2 SNEGSKA. The chain is assembled from TRBV20-1 and TRBJ2-3; TRBD2 lines up with 8 middle nucleotides. Sequenced material: memory CD4+ T cells from blood (PBMCs). This TCR came from a human donor in good health. The encoded CDR3 is CSAPPGLVTDTQYF. In nucleotide form, the sequence is TGCAGTGCGCCCCCGGGACTAGTAACAGATACGCAGTATTTT.